This T cell receptor beta chain was captured in a study of CD8 T cells in ankylosing spondylitis. Quantitative 5'-RACE was performed with molecular barcodes, and it yielded the TCR beta libraries. One entry per CDR3 protein results from TCRdb running MiXCR on the 5' RACE reads. The sample shows about 270,000 distinct CDR3 sequences, more than 25% of them seen only once. The CDR3 covers 13 residues. V lost 0 bases and J lost 4, with 6 bases in between. Germline loops: CDR1 MNHEY, CDR2 SVGAGI. This clonotype was detected many times. Its antigen is still unknown. Findings and limits, study-wide: Within ankylosing spondylitis blood, a TCR beta motif made up of several highly homologous variants appeared to be characteristic. Matched ankylosing spondylitis synovial fluid reportedly contained a significantly enriched population of disease-linked clones. In reactive arthritis synovial fluid and blood, some motif variants had been reported before.

Material for sequencing was blood, either unsorted or a sorted T cell fraction (not recorded which). This rearrangement joins TRBV6-5 to TRBJ1-1, with D tentatively TRBD1 (5 bases). The TCR was taken from a male donor with ankylosing spondylitis or in good health (not recorded which). CDR3 in DNA: TGTGCCAGCAGTTACTCAAGGGGCACTGAAGCTTTCTTT. As protein: CASSYSRGTEAFF.